This T cell receptor (beta chain) was sequenced in a study of blood T cell repertoires in COVID-19. Across the whole study: From T cells, B-cell-depleted T cells, or PBMCs came the material, which was cDNA or gDNA.

Measured with immunoSEQ multiplex PCR; TCRdb has only the in-frame clones, and not every one. The table records approximately 28,000 clones, over 70% of them present only once. Germline values: CDR1 SGHRS, CDR2 YFSETQ. V dropped 1 base and J dropped 8; count of bases not matched to a gene: 13. The CDR3 has 17 residues. The TCR comes from a woman in her fifties or sixties with acute or convalescent COVID-19. The sample comprised peripheral blood. The gene calls are TRBV5-1 and TRBJ2-4; TRBD1 matches 9 bases. CDR3 nucleotides: TGCGCCAGCAGCTTGACGGGCCCGGGGACAGGGTTTGACATTCAGTACTTC. Protein: CASSLTGPGTGFDIQYF.